The clone carrying this TCR beta chain was counted once. Assay: immunoSEQ multiplex PCR; the TCRdb copy retains only in-frame clones and omits some. The sample lists 90,000 to 100,000 clones, around 85% seen once, with more than 3% in the top ten. These data come from a study of cytomegalovirus exposure and HLA in healthy donors. V was clipped by 7 bases and J by 2 bases, with 16 bases between them. Germline CDR1 reads SGHRS; CDR2 reads YFSETQ. This CDR3 is built from 15 residues. The chain combines TRBV5-1 with TRBJ2-1; maybe TRBD2 (6 bases). The TCR originated in a woman in her twenties or thirties in good health and CMV-seronegative. Sequencing was carried out using PBMCs. CDR3 sequence: CASSGGIGPYNEQFF. CDR3 DNA sequence: TGCGCCAGCTCAGGAGGGATCGGACCCTACAATGAGCAGTTCTTC.